This T cell receptor beta chain was obtained from a study of CD8+CD57+ T cells in acquired aplastic anemia. Looking at the study overall: Sorted CD4+ and CD8+ cell DNA averaged roughly 3.2 ug. Broader study findings: Common to patients and controls were roughly 30 CD8+ CDR3 sequences.

This clonotype was found many times. The antigen is not known. Genomic DNA templated the TCR beta VDJ and CDR3 profiling. TCRdb re-analysed the reads in MiXCR, keeping a single row per CDR3 protein. The sample carries approximately 120,000 distinct CDR3 sequences, approximately 36% recorded once. Germline assignment: CDR1 MNHNS and CDR2 SASEGT. Trimming cost V 6 bases and J 4 bases, with 13 bases left between them. CDR3 length: 14 residues. Individuals selected for sequencing had exhibited CD8+CD57+ cell expansion on flow cytometry. A severe acquired aplastic anemia diagnosis applied to all patients. Therapy had not been given to patients before blood sampling.

This receptor was identified in a human donor with aplastic anemia. This chain uses TRBV6-1 with TRBJ1-3; D gene uncertain. The specimen was sorted CD4+, CD8+, or CD8+CD57+ T cells (not recorded which) from PBMCs. Here the CDR3 reads CASSPVGIGNTIYF. CDR3 bases: TGTGCCAGCAGCCCCGTGGGGATCGGAAACACCATATATTTT.